This T cell receptor beta chain derives from a study of T-cell reconstitution after alpha-beta-depleted transplantation in children. This clonotype appeared a few times. The CDR3 spans 15 residues. Germline CDR1 SEHNR, CDR2 FQNEAQ (reference sequence). V dropped 1 base and J dropped 9; count of bases not matched to a gene: 8. During its preparation, the TCRbeta library received unique molecular identifiers. TCRdb analysed the PCR reads with MiXCR anew, one entry per CDR3 protein. The table lists 450,000 to 600,000 distinct CDR3 sequences, about 18% of them singletons. This receptor was taken from a human donor who donated a stem cell graft to a child with acute lymphoblastic leukemia. Sequencing used PBMCs from the stem cell graft donor, obtained from the stem cell graft. The chain links TRBV7-9 to TRBJ2-3, with 9 bases matching TRBD1. The CDR3 is CASSLGDRVEETQYF. DNA for the CDR3: TGTGCCAGCAGCTTAGGGGACAGGGTGGAGGAGACGCAGTATTTT.